These T cell receptor beta chains were read from a single sample in a study of blood T cell repertoires in COVID-19. Assay used: immunoSEQ multiplex PCR; TCRdb lists only in-frame clones, some missing. The sample lists more than 200,000 clones, more than 85% occurring once. The sample comprised peripheral blood. Receptors were obtained from an older woman with COVID-19, enrolled during active disease. CDR3s include the opening cysteine and the closing phenylalanine or tryptophan. Each record gives: clone size, V gene, J gene, D gene, CDR3 protein, CDR3 DNA. The D gene is left open where the match is weak. Size is stated for part of the rows, as once, few or many counts, or as a class when the clone is expanded.

clone_size: -
v_call: TRBV7-2
j_call: TRBJ2-1
d_call: -
cdr3_aa: CASSSRIGEQFF
cdr3_nt: TGTGCCAGCAGCTCCAGGATAGGCGAGCAGTTCTTC

clone_size: -
v_call: TRBV2
j_call: TRBJ1-2
d_call: -
cdr3_aa: CASRLTGHYTF
cdr3_nt: TGTGCCAGCAGATTGACGGGTCACTACACCTTC

clone_size: -
v_call: TRBV10-3
j_call: TRBJ2-3
d_call: TRBD2
cdr3_aa: CAISVLAGADTQYF
cdr3_nt: TGTGCCATCAGTGTACTAGCGGGAGCAGATACGCAGTATTTT

clone_size: -
v_call: TRBV12-3/TRBV12-4
j_call: TRBJ2-3
d_call: TRBD2
cdr3_aa: CASRTSVGTQYF
cdr3_nt: TGTGCCAGCAGGACTAGCGTTGGTACGCAGTATTTT

clone_size: once
v_call: TRBV30
j_call: TRBJ2-1
d_call: TRBD2
cdr3_aa: CAWRASGWSGREQFF
cdr3_nt: TGTGCCTGGAGAGCTAGCGGGTGGTCGGGTCGGGAGCAGTTCTTC

clone_size: -
v_call: TRBV30
j_call: TRBJ1-2
d_call: TRBD1
cdr3_aa: CAWTIGQGVYGYTF
cdr3_nt: TGTGCCTGGACAATCGGACAGGGAGTCTATGGCTACACCTTC

clone_size: -
v_call: TRBV19
j_call: TRBJ2-1
d_call: TRBD2
cdr3_aa: CASRSPGLAESAYEQFF
cdr3_nt: TGTGCCAGTAGATCTCCGGGACTAGCGGAGTCCGCATATGAGCAGTTCTTC

clone_size: -
v_call: TRBV12-5
j_call: TRBJ2-3
d_call: TRBD2
cdr3_aa: CASGFGRASGDTQYF
cdr3_nt: TGTGCTAGTGGTTTCGGTCGGGCTAGCGGAGATACGCAGTATTTT

clone_size: -
v_call: TRBV29-1
j_call: TRBJ2-1
d_call: -
cdr3_aa: CSVSVYEQFF
cdr3_nt: TGCAGCGTGAGTGTGTATGAGCAGTTCTTC

clone_size: -
v_call: TRBV25-1
j_call: TRBJ2-1
d_call: TRBD1
cdr3_aa: CASSEWGDRDEQFF
cdr3_nt: TGTGCCAGCAGTGAATGGGGGGACAGGGATGAGCAGTTCTTC

clone_size: -
v_call: TRBV5-1
j_call: TRBJ2-2
d_call: -
cdr3_aa: CASSLAFGGELFF
cdr3_nt: TGCGCCAGCAGCTTGGCCTTCGGTGGGGAGCTGTTTTTT

clone_size: -
v_call: TRBV6-5
j_call: TRBJ1-4
d_call: TRBD1
cdr3_aa: CASRRGQSNEKLFF
cdr3_nt: TGTGCCAGCAGGAGGGGACAGTCTAATGAAAAACTGTTTTTT